Listed below are T cell receptor beta chains from one sample, sequenced in a study of blood T cell repertoires in COVID-19. Libraries were prepared by immunoSEQ multiplex PCR; TCRdb keeps only in-frame clonotypes and omits some of them. The table lists about 270,000 clones, roughly 86% of them singletons. The sample comprised peripheral blood. The source is a man between 35 and 55 years old who had recovered from COVID-19. Both conserved end residues are part of each CDR3. The D gene is left open where the match is weak. Only part of the rows carry a size: once, few, many, or a class if the clone is expanded.

TRBJ2-2 | TRBV7-9 | - | TRBD1 | TGTGCCAGCAGCTCCCGGGACAGGGTCCCCCTGGACACCGGGGAGCTGTTTTTT | CASSSRDRVPLDTGELFF
TRBJ1-1 | TRBV19 | - | - | TGTGCCAGTAGCAAAAGCCGGAACACTGAAGCTTTCTTT | CASSKSRNTEAFF
TRBJ2-7 | TRBV7-9 | - | TRBD2 | TGTGCCAGCAGCCCAACGGGCGGGAGCTCCTACGAGCAGTACTTC | CASSPTGGSSYEQYF
TRBJ1-2 | TRBV9 | - | - | TGTGCCAGCAGCCCAAAAATACAGAGCCCGACCTACTATGGCTACACCTTC | CASSPKIQSPTYYGYTF
TRBJ1-6 | TRBV6-6 | - | - | TGTGCCAGCAGTTTGGACAGTGAGTCACCCCTCCACTTT | CASSLDSESPLHF
TRBJ1-4 | TRBV9 | - | - | TGTGCCAGCAGCCCTCGACAGGTTGCAGCTAATGAAAAACTGTTTTTT | CASSPRQVAANEKLFF
TRBJ1-2 | TRBV6-5 | once | - | TGTGCCAGCAGTCCCCTCGGGACACCCTATGGCTACACCTTC | CASSPLGTPYGYTF
TRBJ2-1 | TRBV27 | - | - | TGTGCCAGCAAACCGGGTAGCTGGGGAGGTGAGCAGTTCTTC | CASKPGSWGGEQFF
TRBJ2-3 | TRBV19 | - | TRBD2 | TGTGCCAGTAACCTACTAGCGGGAGCGACAGATACGCAGTATTTT | CASNLLAGATDTQYF
TRBJ2-7 | TRBV5-6 | - | - | TGTGCCAGCAGGGAGTTTGGGGGGACTGACTACGAGCAGTACTTC | CASREFGGTDYEQYF
TRBJ2-7 | TRBV3-1/TRBV3-2 | - | - | TGTGCCAATCGTAATCTTGCGGGCCCCCGCGAGCAGTACTTC | CANRNLAGPREQYF
TRBJ2-3 | TRBV9 | - | - | TGTGCCAGCAGCCCTCACCCGGGGGGCAGCACAGATACGCAGTATTTT | CASSPHPGGSTDTQYF
TRBJ1-6 | TRBV2 | - | - | TGTGCCAGCAGTGACACGGAGAGGTCACCCCTCCACTTT | CASSDTERSPLHF
TRBJ2-3 | TRBV7-9 | - | TRBD1 | TGTGCCAGCAGCACCGACAGGGGCACAGATACGCAGTATTTT | CASSTDRGTDTQYF
TRBJ2-1 | TRBV12-5 | - | TRBD2 | TGTGCTAGTGGTGCCCCCCGGTTGACTAGCGGGGGCCAAACCTACAATGAGCAGTTCTTC | CASGAPRLTSGGQTYNEQFF
TRBJ2-6 | TRBV18 | - | - | TGTGCCAGCTCACCACTCTACAGGTCTGGGGCCAACGTCCTGACTTTC | CASSPLYRSGANVLTF
TRBJ2-3 | TRBV19 | - | TRBD2 | TGTGCCAGTAGTCCCGTTCCGGGACTAGCGGGCTGGGCAGATACGCAGTATTTT | CASSPVPGLAGWADTQYF
TRBJ2-2 | TRBV19 | - | - | TGTGCCAGTAGTTTCCTCTACGGGGAGCTGTTTTTT | CASSFLYGELFF
TRBJ1-1 | TRBV10-2 | - | - | TGCGCCAGCAGTGAGAGGCCAGGAGAAGCTTTCTTT | CASSERPGEAFF
TRBJ2-2 | TRBV10-3 | - | TRBD2 | TGTGCCATCAGTGAGTTTGGGACTAGCGGCACCGGGGAGCTGTTTTTT | CAISEFGTSGTGELFF
TRBJ1-5 | TRBV21-1 | once | - | TGTGCCAGCAGCAAGGGGTGGACAGCACACTATAGCAATCAGCCCCAGCATTTT | CASSKGWTAHYSNQPQHF
TRBJ2-7 | TRBV10-3 | - | - | TGTGCCATCAGGTTGGACAGTCTCTCCTACGAGCAGTACTTC | CAIRLDSLSYEQYF
TRBJ2-1 | TRBV4-1 | - | TRBD2 | TGCGCCAGCAGCCAAGAAGGAGCGGGGAGCTACAATGAGCAGTTCTTC | CASSQEGAGSYNEQFF
TRBJ2-3 | TRBV5-6 | - | - | TGTGCCAGCAGCTTGAGCGGAGGACCCACAGATACGCAGTATTTT | CASSLSGGPTDTQYF
TRBJ2-3 | TRBV27 | few | TRBD1 | TGTGCCAGCAGTAAGACAGGGGATACGCAGTATTTT | CASSKTGDTQYF
TRBJ2-2 | TRBV7-9 | - | TRBD2 | TGTGCCAGCAGGGGGACTAGCGGGACCGCGAACACCGGGGAGCTGTTTTTT | CASRGTSGTANTGELFF
TRBJ1-1 | TRBV30 | - | - | TGTGCCTGGTGCGGACAGACGAACACTGAAGCTTTCTTT | CAWCGQTNTEAFF
TRBJ1-5 | TRBV7-2 | few | - | TGTGCCAGCTTAGACCCACAATTAGCGGGGCACAATCAGCCCCAGCATTTT | CASLDPQLAGHNQPQHF
TRBJ2-3 | TRBV5-6 | - | TRBD2 | TGTGCCAGCATCCCTGGGGCCGGGACTAGCGGTATTGTATCGCAGTATTTT | CASIPGAGTSGIVSQYF
TRBJ2-7 | TRBV6-1 | - | TRBD1 | TGTGCCAGCAGTGACCCCGGACAGGGAATAGGGTACGAGCAGTACTTC | CASSDPGQGIGYEQYF
TRBJ2-4 | TRBV19 | - | - | TGTGCCAGTGCCCCCGACAGGCGAACCTCACAGTACTTC | CASAPDRRTSQYF
TRBJ2-2 | TRBV2 | - | TRBD2 | TGTGCCAGCAGTTTAGCGGGAGCCGGGGAGCTGTTTTTT | CASSLAGAGELFF
TRBJ1-2 | TRBV5-6 | - | - | TGTGCCAGCAGCCCCCAGAGGTCTCGGTATGGCTACACCTTC | CASSPQRSRYGYTF
TRBJ2-1 | TRBV12-5 | - | - | TGTGCTAGTGGTACAGGGAGCTCCTACAATGAGCAGTTCTTC | CASGTGSSYNEQFF
TRBJ1-5 | TRBV2 | - | TRBD1 | TGTGCGGCGGGGAGGTCGGACAGGCAGCCCCAGCATTTT | CAAGRSDRQPQHF
TRBJ2-1 | TRBV5-4 | - | TRBD2 | TGTGCCAGCAGCTACGGGACTAGCGGGAGTCGGGGATCCTACAATGAGCAGTTCTTC | CASSYGTSGSRGSYNEQFF
TRBJ2-2 | TRBV7-9 | - | - | TGTGCCAGCAGGCCAGACACCGGGGAGCTGTTTTTT | CASRPDTGELFF
TRBJ1-1 | TRBV11-2 | - | - | TGTGCCAGCAGCTTATTCGAGGGATCCACTGAAGCTTTCTTT | CASSLFEGSTEAFF
TRBJ2-7 | TRBV5-4 | once | TRBD1 | TGTGCCAGCAGCTTGCCGGGACAGGTCTACGAGCAGTACTTC | CASSLPGQVYEQYF
TRBJ2-1 | TRBV27 | - | TRBD2 | TGTGCCAGCAGTTCTCTAGCGGGGGGGGGAAATGAGCAGTTCTTC | CASSSLAGGGNEQFF
TRBJ1-5 | TRBV12-3/TRBV12-4 | once | - | TGTGCCAGCACCAGGGAAGGGAAGCCCCAGCATTTT | CASTREGKPQHF
TRBJ1-2 | TRBV6-5 | - | - | TGTGCCAGCAGTTATTCGGGATCCAAAAACTATGGCTACACCTTC | CASSYSGSKNYGYTF
TRBJ1-1 | TRBV5-6 | - | - | TGTGCCAGCAGCTTTCCCCCTCGGGGGAGGGGCATGAACACTGAAGCTTTCTTT | CASSFPPRGRGMNTEAFF
TRBJ2-3 | TRBV5-1 | - | - | TGCGCCAGCAGCCCCGGACACACCACAGATACGCAGTATTTT | CASSPGHTTDTQYF
TRBJ1-6 | TRBV7-9 | - | TRBD1 | TGTGCCAGCAGCTTATTTATACAGGGGAATTCACCCCTCCACTTT | CASSLFIQGNSPLHF
TRBJ2-5 | TRBV19 | - | TRBD1 | TGTGCCAGTAGTCGTAATCCCAGGGGGCTTACGGAGACCCAGTACTTC | CASSRNPRGLTETQYF
TRBJ1-6 | TRBV5-6 | - | TRBD1 | TGTGCCAGCAGCTTAAGGGACAGAATCAATTCACCCCTCCACTTT | CASSLRDRINSPLHF
TRBJ2-7 | TRBV14 | - | - | TGTGCCAGCAGCCAGGTAGGGAGGGAGCAGTACTTC | CASSQVGREQYF
TRBJ2-7 | TRBV19 | - | TRBD1 | TGTGCCAGTAGTTCCCCGGGACAGGGGACCTACGAGCAGTACTTC | CASSSPGQGTYEQYF
TRBJ1-5 | TRBV19 | - | - | TGTGCCAGTAGTCCTCAGGGGCAACAGCCCCAGCATTTT | CASSPQGQQPQHF
TRBJ2-7 | TRBV6-5 | - | - | TGTGCCAGCAGTCCCGGGACAACCTACGAGCAGTACTTC | CASSPGTTYEQYF
TRBJ1-2 | TRBV19 | - | - | TGTGCCAGTACTCCGGGGGGGCTCTATGGCTACACCTTC | CASTPGGLYGYTF
TRBJ1-4 | TRBV19 | once | - | TGTGCCAGCGGTGACTCTTTCCTTAATGAAAAACTGTTTTTT | CASGDSFLNEKLFF
TRBJ1-3 | TRBV7-2 | - | - | TGTGCCAGCAGCTTAGACGGCAGGGAAAGGAGAAACACCATATATTTT | CASSLDGRERRNTIYF